The clone carrying this T cell receptor beta chain has a handful of counts. MiXCR was run by TCRdb on the 5' RACE reads, yielding one entry per CDR3 protein. The sample carries just under 550,000 distinct CDR3 sequences, roughly 22% recorded once. This sample was taken from a study of T-cell memory formation after mild COVID-19. The CDR3 length is 13 residues. Deletions cut 0 bases from V and 9 bases from J, with 10 bases between. Per germline, CDR1 SGDLS and CDR2 YYNGEE. The origin of this receptor is an adult woman who had mild COVID-19 (a few samples of this study predate the infection). Cell type and time point are not known. Sample: PBMCs or a T cell subset sorted from them (not recorded which). The chain has TRBV9 and TRBJ2-1, with D perhaps TRBD1 (5 bases). CDR3 coding DNA: TGTGCCAGCAGCGTAGGTAGTGGGGCTGAGCAGTTCTTC. The encoded protein is CASSVGSGAEQFF.